The entry that follows covers one T cell receptor (beta chain) sequence. Its antigen remains unidentified. This specimen comes from a study of a mutant IDH1 vaccine in newly diagnosed glioma. Across the whole study: Patients were started on vaccination 4-6 weeks after radiotherapy alone, or with temozolomide cycles. Males made up roughly 60% and females about 40% of treated patients, whose mean age was roughly 40 years. Whole-study results and caveats: Vaccine-induced responses were seen in about 93% of patients, spanning several MHC alleles.

CDR1 SQVTM and CDR2 ANQGSEA come from the germline V gene. The CDR3 is 16 residues long. The trim removed 3 bases at V and 0 bases at J, leaving 8 bases unmatched. Profiled with immunoSEQ multiplex PCR; TCRdb holds only in-frame clones, not every one. The sample has some 62,000 clones, around 86% seen once; the top ten hold about 3.8%. Time point: week 47, end of study. Vaccinated patients received 300 ug of mutant IDH1 20-mer peptide per dose, with topical imiquimod. Sequencing was performed on PBMCs, taken from a glioma patient whose treatment included an IDH1 peptide vaccine. The chain links TRBV29-1 to TRBJ1-1; TRBD1 matches 9 bases. The clonotype originates from a man younger than 45 with glioma. DNA of the CDR3: TGCAGCGTTGACGGGACAGGGTGGAGGATGAACACTGAAGCTTTCTTT. It translates to CSVDGTGWRMNTEAFF.